The following is a T cell receptor beta chain sequence with its context. Its cognate antigen is unknown. The source of the sample is a study of shared clonotypes between healthy human individuals. General study findings and limits: Naive CD4 clonotypes overlapped across a few donors at around 4.8%.

V was cut by 0 bases and J by 2 bases, with 7 bases left in between. Germline assignment: CDR1 KGHSH and CDR2 LQKENI. The CDR3 covers 15 residues. Sequencing was performed with immunoSEQ multiplex PCR; in TCRdb, only in-frame clones are kept and a portion is missing. The sample carries about 1 million clones, about 77% recorded once. This receptor was obtained from a man between 18 and 35 years old in good health. The rearrangement links TRBV18 to TRBJ2-2; D gene uncertain. The sequenced sample was memory CD4+ T cells sorted from blood. Specified subset: CD45RA-negative fraction. The CDR3 sequence: CASSPPNYNTGELFF. DNA of the CDR3: TGTGCCAGCTCACCACCGAACTACAACACCGGGGAGCTGTTTTTT. The full variable domain, its missing parts supplied by reference TRBV18 and TRBJ2-2, is NAGVMQNPRHLVRRRGQEARLRCSPMKGHSHVYWYRQLPEEGLKFMVYLQKENIIDESGMPKERFSAEFPKEGPSILRIQQVVRGDSAAYFCASSPPNYNTGELFFGEGSRLTVL.